One and the same sample provided the 2 T cell receptor beta chains below, sequenced in a study of CD8 T cells in Susac syndrome. RNA amounts of roughly 0.5 to 1 ug underwent reverse transcription with random hexamers. TCRdb re-derived calls from the immunoSEQ multiplex PCR reads in MiXCR, one entry per CDR3 protein. In the table there are about 140,000 distinct CDR3 sequences, 90% to 97% of which are singletons. Source material: CD4+ T cells from PBMCs. These receptors all stem from a human donor with Susac syndrome.

The V gene is TRBV15, the J gene TRBJ2-1, with 7 bases that match TRBD1. Per the germline V gene, CDR1 is LNHNV and CDR2 is YYDKDF (reference sequence). CDR3 length: 15 residues. Trimming took 1 base from V and 5 from J; bases not matched to a gene: 5. This CDR3 is CATSRGDRVDNEQFF. CDR3 sequence (DNA): TGTGCCACCAGCAGAGGTGACAGGGTTGACAATGAGCAGTTCTTC.

The V gene is TRBV7-2, the J gene TRBJ2-3; TRBD2 agrees at 11 bases. Per germline, CDR1 SGHTA and CDR2 FQGNSA. The CDR3 is 15 amino acids. J lost 4 bases, V lost 5 bases, and 5 bases had no gene match. The CDR3 sequence: CASSPAGLAADTQYF. The CDR3 DNA reads as TGTGCCAGCAGCCCAGCGGGACTAGCGGCAGATACGCAGTATTTT.